The 11 T cell receptor beta chains in this list originate from one sample, sequenced in a study of CD4 T cells in relation to SARS-CoV-2 and coronaviruses. CD4+ T cells from unexposed donors were obtained before the COVID-19 pandemic (2011-2018). After roughly ten days of culture, CD4+ T cells were isolated. Clones were sequenced by immunoSEQ multiplex PCR, and TCRdb holds only the in-frame ones, with some missing. Of roughly 18,000 clones in the sample, about 80% are singletons; the top ten hold around a quarter. These receptors lack a known antigen. Sequenced sample: CD4+ T cells from PBMCs, cultured in vitro. These receptors originate from a human donor in good health.

V is TRBV5-1 and J is TRBJ1-2; no clear D gene. Between the trimmed V and J ends, which lost 0 bases and 6 bases, there was a span of 18 bases. This CDR3 contains 16 residues. Germline loops: CDR1 SGHRS, CDR2 YFSETQ. CDR3: CASSLDLAVVTDGYTF. CDR3 coding DNA: TGCGCCAGCAGCTTGGATCTCGCCGTGGTCACAGATGGCTACACCTTC.

This sequence joins TRBV15 and TRBJ2-7, with no clear D. Germline CDR1 and CDR2: LNHNV and YYDKDF (reference sequence). V dropped 0 bases and J dropped 0 bases, with 9 bases sitting between them. The CDR3 length is 15 residues. The CDR3 protein is CATSRDPGSSYEQYF. The CDR3 region has the DNA TGTGCCACCAGCAGAGATCCCGGTAGCTCCTACGAGCAGTACTTC.

V is TRBV6-5 and J is TRBJ1-1, with 12 bases identical to TRBD1. The CDR3 sequence is 12 residues long. From germline, CDR1 is MNHEY and CDR2 SVGAGI. V lost 7 bases, J lost 11 bases, and 5 bases stayed unmatched. The chain's CDR3 is CASIGTGGSAFF. CDR3 nucleotides: TGTGCCAGCATTGGGACAGGGGGCTCGGCTTTCTTT.

The chain is built from TRBV3-1 (or the pseudogene TRBV3-2) and TRBJ2-5; D remains unclear. The germline V gene has CDR1 LGHDT and CDR2 YNNKEL (reference sequence). This CDR3 has 16 amino acids. V lost 0 bases and J 1 base, leaving 12 bases between the germline ends. The CDR3 reads CASSQDLTPTQETQYF. In nucleotides, the CDR3 is TGTGCCAGCAGCCAAGACCTGACACCAACCCAAGAGACCCAGTACTTC.

V gene TRBV10-1 combines with J gene TRBJ1-1, with D hard to call. With 6 bases removed from V and 4 bases from J, the gap between germline ends came to 9 bases. Germline V gene data show CDR1 as WNHNN and CDR2 as SYGVQD (reference sequence). The CDR3 covers 12 residues. The CDR3 bases are TGCGCCAGCAGCCGGATGGGCACTGAAGCTTTCTTT. This translates into CASSRMGTEAFF.

The genes are TRBV7-3 and TRBJ1-1; D is uncertain. The CDR3 has 12 residues. Trimming removed 5 bases from V and 2 bases from J, with 6 bases in between. Looked up from germline, CDR1 is SGHTA and CDR2 is FQGTGA. The CDR3 sequence: CASSAQNTEAFF. The CDR3 region has the DNA TGTGCCAGCAGCGCACAAAACACTGAAGCTTTCTTT.

This chain uses TRBV19 with TRBJ1-1, with a tentative D call TRBD1 (5 bases). From germline, CDR1 is LNHDA and CDR2 SQIVND (reference sequence). This CDR3 comprises 12 residues. V was trimmed by 5 bases and J by 8 bases, leaving 12 bases between them. The DNA of the CDR3 is TGTGCCAGTAGTTCGGGACCTGACGAAGCTTTCTTT. Its protein is CASSSGPDEAFF.

This chain connects TRBV5-1 to TRBJ2-5; weak D call: TRBD1 (6 bases). V was trimmed by 4 bases and J by 2 bases, leaving 15 bases between them. The CDR3 runs to 15 residues. Germline CDR1 is SGHRS and CDR2 is YFSETQ. Here the CDR3 reads CASSGGGPQQETQYF. In DNA, the CDR3 is TGCGCCAGCAGCGGGGGCGGGCCGCAACAAGAGACCCAGTACTTC.

The chain joins TRBV6-1 to TRBJ2-2; 8 bases align to TRBD1. This CDR3 contains 17 residues. Losses at the gene ends were 1 base for V and 6 bases for J; bases not matched to a gene: 10. Germline assignment: CDR1 MNHNS and CDR2 SASEGT. The CDR3 DNA sequence: TGTGCCAGCAGTGAAGGTGTGAGGACAGGGATATCCGGGGAGCTGTTTTTT. Residues: CASSEGVRTGISGELFF.

This rearrangement joins TRBV3-1 (or the pseudogene TRBV3-2) to TRBJ2-1, with a possible D match to TRBD1 (5 bases). CDR3 size: 12 residues. Trimming shortened V by 3 bases and J by 7 bases, and 7 bases separated the two germline ends. Looked up from germline, CDR1 is LGHDT and CDR2 is YNNKEL (reference sequence). The CDR3 DNA is TGTGCCAGCAGCCACAGGGTAAATGAGCAGTTCTTC. It encodes CASSHRVNEQFF.

The V and J genes are TRBV6-5 and TRBJ2-7; D uncertain. The CDR3 has 11 amino acids. Germline lookup yields CDR1 MNHEY and CDR2 SVGAGI. The V end lost 5 bases, the J end lost 3 bases, and 5 bases lay between the germline ends. The CDR3 nucleotides are TGTGCCAGCAGTACCCACTACGAGCAGTACTTC. Protein: CASSTHYEQYF.